This T cell receptor beta chain came from a study of siplizumab effects on memory and regulatory T cells. Study results and limitations: Siplizumab brought about a significant reduction in alloreactive sequences traceable to unstimulated CD4+ memory cells. Siplizumab cultures yielded proliferating Tregs whose suppressive function was not confirmed.

This CDR3 spans 16 amino acids. Germline V gene data show CDR1 as SGHTA and CDR2 as FQGNSA. With V trimmed by 4 bases and J by 2 bases, 8 bases remained unmatched. As to this clone: Its specificity is not known.

TCRdb's table, derived via immunoSEQ multiplex PCR, lists solely in-frame clones and lacks some. The table records roughly 50,000 clones, about 88% of them present only once. Sequencing was performed on naive CD8+ T cells sorted from blood. The receptor's source is a human donor in good health. This chain links TRBV7-2 with TRBJ2-3; TRBD2 matches at 8 bases. CDR3: CASSSESGGYTDTQYF. The CDR3 DNA reads as TGTGCCAGCAGCTCAGAAAGCGGGGGTTACACAGATACGCAGTATTTT.